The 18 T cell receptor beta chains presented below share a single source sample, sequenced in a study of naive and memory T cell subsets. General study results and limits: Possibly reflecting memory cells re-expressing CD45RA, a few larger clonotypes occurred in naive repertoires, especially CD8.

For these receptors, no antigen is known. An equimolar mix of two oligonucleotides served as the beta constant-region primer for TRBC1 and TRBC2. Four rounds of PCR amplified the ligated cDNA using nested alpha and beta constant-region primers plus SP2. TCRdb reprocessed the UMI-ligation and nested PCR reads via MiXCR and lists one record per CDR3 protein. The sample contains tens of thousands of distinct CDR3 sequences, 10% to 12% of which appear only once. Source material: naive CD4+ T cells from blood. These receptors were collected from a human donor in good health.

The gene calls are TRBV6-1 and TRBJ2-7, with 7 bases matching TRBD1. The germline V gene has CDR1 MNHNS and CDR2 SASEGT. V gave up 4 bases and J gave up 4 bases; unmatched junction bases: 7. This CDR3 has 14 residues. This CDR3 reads CASSGLTGWYEQYF. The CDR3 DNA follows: TGTGCCAGCAGTGGATTGACAGGGTGGTACGAGCAGTACTTC.

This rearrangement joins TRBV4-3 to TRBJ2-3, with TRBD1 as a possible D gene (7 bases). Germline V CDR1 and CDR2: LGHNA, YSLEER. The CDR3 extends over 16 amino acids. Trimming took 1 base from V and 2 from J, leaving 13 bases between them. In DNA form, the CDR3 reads TGCGCCAGCAGCCAAGGGAGGGGGCGAGTCACAGATACGCAGTATTTT. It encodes CASSQGRGRVTDTQYF.

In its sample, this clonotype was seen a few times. The DNA of the CDR3 is TGTGCCATCGCCAGACTAGCGGGAGGCAATGAGCAGTTCTTC. This translates into CAIARLAGGNEQFF. This chain connects TRBV10-3 to TRBJ2-1; TRBD2 matches at 13 bases. CDR3 size: 14 residues. Germline CDR1 is ENHRY and CDR2 is SYGVKD. J gave up 6 bases and V 8 bases, and 4 bases lay outside the gene matches.

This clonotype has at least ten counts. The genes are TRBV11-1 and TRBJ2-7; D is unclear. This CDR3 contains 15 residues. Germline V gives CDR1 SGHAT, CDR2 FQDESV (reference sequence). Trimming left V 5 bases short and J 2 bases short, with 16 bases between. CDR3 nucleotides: TGTGCCAGCAGCAATGGACGGCGACCCACCTACGAGCAGTACTTC. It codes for CASSNGRRPTYEQYF.

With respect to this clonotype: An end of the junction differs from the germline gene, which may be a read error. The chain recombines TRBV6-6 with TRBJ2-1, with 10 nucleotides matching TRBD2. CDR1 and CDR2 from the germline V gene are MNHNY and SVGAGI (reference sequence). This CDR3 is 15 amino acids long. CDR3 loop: CASSPGLASYSEQFF. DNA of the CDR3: TGTGCCAGCAGTCCGGGACTAGCGTCTTACAGTGAGCAGTTCTTC.

CDR3 region: CSVGAGFYNEQFF. The CDR3 nucleotides read TGCAGCGTTGGGGCGGGATTCTACAATGAGCAGTTCTTC. This chain uses TRBV29-1 with TRBJ2-1; a weak D match, TRBD2 (6 bases). Looked up from germline, CDR1 is SQVTM and CDR2 is ANQGSEA. Trimming stripped 4 bases from V and 3 bases from J, with 10 bases between. CDR3 length: 13 amino acids.

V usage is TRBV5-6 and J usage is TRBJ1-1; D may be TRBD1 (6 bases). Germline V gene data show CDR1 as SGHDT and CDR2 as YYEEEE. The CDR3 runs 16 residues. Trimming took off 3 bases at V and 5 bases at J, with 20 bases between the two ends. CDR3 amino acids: CASSSSATGKRTEAFF. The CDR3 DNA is TGTGCCAGCAGCTCTTCCGCGACAGGAAAGAGGACTGAAGCTTTCTTT.

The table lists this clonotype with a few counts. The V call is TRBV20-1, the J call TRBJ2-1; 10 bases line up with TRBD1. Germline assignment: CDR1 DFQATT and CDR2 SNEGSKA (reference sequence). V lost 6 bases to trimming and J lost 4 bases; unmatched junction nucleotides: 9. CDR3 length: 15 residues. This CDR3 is CSAGPGTGVYNEQFF. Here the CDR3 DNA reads TGCAGTGCAGGACCCGGGACAGGGGTTTACAATGAGCAGTTCTTC.

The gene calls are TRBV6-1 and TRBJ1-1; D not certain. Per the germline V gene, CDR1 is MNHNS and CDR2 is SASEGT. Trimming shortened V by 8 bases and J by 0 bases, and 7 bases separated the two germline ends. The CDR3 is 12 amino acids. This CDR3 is CASESMNTEAFF. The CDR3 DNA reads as TGTGCCAGCGAGTCTATGAACACTGAAGCTTTCTTT.

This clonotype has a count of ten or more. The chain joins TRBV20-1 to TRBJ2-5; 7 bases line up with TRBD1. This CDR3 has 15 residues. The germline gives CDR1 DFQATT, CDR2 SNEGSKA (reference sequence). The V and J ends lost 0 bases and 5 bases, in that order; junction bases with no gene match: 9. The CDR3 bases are TGCAGTGCTAGAGAGTCAAGGGGGCGCGGGGAGACCCAGTACTTC. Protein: CSARESRGRGETQYF.

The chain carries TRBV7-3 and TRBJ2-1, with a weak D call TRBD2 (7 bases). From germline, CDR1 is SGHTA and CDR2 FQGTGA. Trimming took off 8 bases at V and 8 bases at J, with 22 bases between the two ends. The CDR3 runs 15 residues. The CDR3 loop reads CASPKVGGLYDEQFF. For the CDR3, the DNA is TGTGCCAGCCCAAAGGTCGGGGGGCTTTACGATGAGCAGTTCTTC.

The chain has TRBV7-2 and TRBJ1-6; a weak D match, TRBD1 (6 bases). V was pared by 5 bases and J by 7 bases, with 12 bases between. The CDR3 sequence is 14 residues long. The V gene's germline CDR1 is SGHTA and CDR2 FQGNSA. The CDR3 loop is CASSPRTVNSPLHF. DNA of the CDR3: TGTGCCAGCAGCCCTAGGACAGTCAATTCACCCCTCCACTTT.

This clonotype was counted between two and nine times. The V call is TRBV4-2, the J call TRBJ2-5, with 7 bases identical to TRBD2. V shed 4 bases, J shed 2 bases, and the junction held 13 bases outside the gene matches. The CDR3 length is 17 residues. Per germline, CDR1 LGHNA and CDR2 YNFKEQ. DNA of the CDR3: TGTGCCAGCAGCCCCCTGAGGGGCGGGGGTACACAAGAGACCCAGTACTTC. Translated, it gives CASSPLRGGGTQETQYF.

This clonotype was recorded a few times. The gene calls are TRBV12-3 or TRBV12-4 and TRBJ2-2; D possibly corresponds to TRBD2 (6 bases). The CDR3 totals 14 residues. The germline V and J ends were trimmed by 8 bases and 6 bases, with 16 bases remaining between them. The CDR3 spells CASGGVSGAGELFF. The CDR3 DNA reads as TGTGCCAGCGGAGGGGTCTCCGGTGCCGGGGAGCTGTTTTTT.

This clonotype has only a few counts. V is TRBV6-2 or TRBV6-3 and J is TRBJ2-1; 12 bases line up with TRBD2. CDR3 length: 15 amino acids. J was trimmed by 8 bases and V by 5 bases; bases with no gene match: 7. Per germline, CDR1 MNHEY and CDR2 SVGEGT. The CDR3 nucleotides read TGTGCCAGCAGTCCCGCTAGCGGGAGGGTCTATGAGCAGTTCTTC. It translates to CASSPASGRVYEQFF.

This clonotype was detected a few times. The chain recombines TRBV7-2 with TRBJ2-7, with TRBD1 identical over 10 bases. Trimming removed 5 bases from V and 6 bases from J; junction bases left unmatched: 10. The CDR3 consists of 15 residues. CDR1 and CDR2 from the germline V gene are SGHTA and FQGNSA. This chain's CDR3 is CASSARQGALGEQYF. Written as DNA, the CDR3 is TGTGCCAGCAGCGCGCGACAGGGGGCTTTGGGCGAGCAGTACTTC.

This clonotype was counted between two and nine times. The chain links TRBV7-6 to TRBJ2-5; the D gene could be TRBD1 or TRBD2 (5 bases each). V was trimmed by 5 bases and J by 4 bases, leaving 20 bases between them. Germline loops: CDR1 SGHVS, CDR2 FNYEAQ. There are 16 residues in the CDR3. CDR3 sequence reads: CASSPRGPLRGETQYF. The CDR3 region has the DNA TGTGCCAGCAGCCCTCGGGGCCCCCTGAGGGGAGAGACCCAGTACTTC.

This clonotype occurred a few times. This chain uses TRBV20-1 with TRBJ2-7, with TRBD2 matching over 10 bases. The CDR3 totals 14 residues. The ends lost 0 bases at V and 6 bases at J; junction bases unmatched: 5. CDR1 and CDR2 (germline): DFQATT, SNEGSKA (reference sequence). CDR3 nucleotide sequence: TGCAGTGCTAGAGAAGCGGGAGGGCCTTCCGAGCAGTACTTC. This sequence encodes CSAREAGGPSEQYF.